These 30 T cell receptor beta chains were sequenced from one sample in a study of OX40 agonist ivuxolimab in advanced cancers. Here immunoSEQ multiplex PCR was the method, and the copy in TCRdb shows in-frame clones only, minus some. The sample yields fewer than 90,000 clones, approximately 83% seen once. The material was CD4+ or CD8+ T cells sorted from blood, obtained in a trial of the OX40 agonist ivuxolimab. These TCRs come from an adult with an advanced solid tumor such as melanoma, head and neck, liver or kidney cancer.

The V gene is TRBV6-6, the J gene TRBJ1-2; D ambiguous. V shed 5 bases and J shed 3 bases, with 7 bases lying between them. CDR1 and CDR2 (germline): MNHNY, SVGAGI (reference sequence). The CDR3 consists of 12 residues. CDR3 nucleotides: TGTGCCAGCAGTCCCCGAGACTATGGCTACACCTTC. It specifies CASSPRDYGYTF.

J is TRBJ1-1 and V is TRBV6-5; D is undetermined. V was clipped by 5 bases and J by 3 bases, with 7 bases between them. Germline V gives CDR1 MNHEY, CDR2 SVGAGI. The CDR3 runs to 12 residues. CDR3 sequence: CASSQTYTEAFF. In DNA, the CDR3 is TGTGCCAGCAGTCAGACGTACACTGAAGCTTTCTTT.

V and J are TRBV6-6 and TRBJ1-1; TRBD1 is a possible D gene (6 bases). The CDR3 totals 14 residues. Trimming pared 5 bases from V and 7 bases from J, leaving 17 bases between. Germline-derived CDR1 and CDR2 are MNHNY and SVGAGI (reference sequence). The CDR3 spells CASSPGGQRDEAFF. CDR3 sequence (DNA): TGTGCCAGCAGTCCGGGGGGGCAGCGTGATGAAGCTTTCTTT.

This chain links TRBV10-3 with TRBJ1-2; maybe TRBD1 (5 bases). Germline loops: CDR1 ENHRY, CDR2 SYGVKD. The CDR3 length is 15 residues. Trimming took 0 bases from V and 3 from J, leaving 11 bases between them. Written as DNA, the CDR3 is TGTGCCATCAGTGAGTCGACAGTTCTGTACTATGGCTACACCTTC. This encodes CAISESTVLYYGYTF.

The chain uses TRBV28 and TRBJ1-4; D is perhaps TRBD1 (5 bases). In germline, CDR1 is MDHEN, CDR2 SYDVKM. The V end lost 3 bases, the J end lost 8 bases, and 19 bases lay between the germline ends. This CDR3 contains 16 residues. CDR3 in DNA: TGTGCCAGCAGTTTGGAAGAGGTTACAGGCGGCGAAAAACTGTTTTTT. It is translated as CASSLEEVTGGEKLFF. Full variable domain (rest looked up from reference TRBV28 and TRBJ1-4): DVKVTQSSRYLVKRTGEKVFLECVQDMDHENMFWYRQDPGLGLRLIYFSYDVKMKEKGDIPEGYSVSREKKERFSLILESASTNQTSMYLCASSLEEVTGGEKLFFGSGTQLSVL.

The chain recombines TRBV7-2 with TRBJ2-7, with D hard to call. Trimming cost V 6 bases and J 4 bases, with 19 bases left between them. The CDR3 is 15 residues long. CDR1 is SGHTA, CDR2 FQGNSA, per germline. The CDR3 is CASREGPSRSYEQYF. CDR3 nucleotides: TGTGCCAGCAGAGAAGGGCCAAGTCGCTCGTACGAGCAGTACTTC.

This clone came up a few times. J is TRBJ2-7 and V is TRBV30, with 7 bases identical to TRBD2. V shed 3 bases, J shed 2 bases, and the junction held 4 bases outside the gene matches. The CDR3 is made up of 13 amino acids. From germline, CDR1 is GTSNPN and CDR2 SVGIG (reference sequence). CDR3 residues: CAWSGTKPYEQYF. CDR3 bases: TGTGCCTGGAGCGGGACTAAACCCTACGAGCAGTACTTC.

The rearrangement links TRBV30 to TRBJ1-2; no clear D. Trimming removed 3 bases from V and 0 bases from J, with 5 bases in between. The CDR3 length is 12 residues. Per germline, CDR1 GTSNPN and CDR2 SVGIG (reference sequence). The CDR3 loop reads CAWSGTNYGYTF. Here the CDR3 DNA reads TGTGCCTGGAGCGGGACTAACTATGGCTACACCTTC.

The chain links TRBV11-3 to TRBJ1-2; a weak D match, TRBD1 (5 bases). The CDR3 extends over 17 amino acids. Trimming took off 1 base at V and 0 bases at J, with 15 bases between the two ends. Germline CDR1 is SGHNT and CDR2 is YENEEA. This chain's CDR3 is CASSLVVWGRANYGYTF. The CDR3 region has the DNA TGTGCCAGCAGCTTAGTTGTTTGGGGCAGAGCTAACTATGGCTACACCTTC.

V is TRBV11-3 and J is TRBJ1-4, with no clear D. The CDR3 loop spans 15 amino acids. Germline CDR1 is SGHNT and CDR2 is YENEEA. V lost 5 bases and J 4 bases, leaving 14 bases between the germline ends. CDR3 DNA: TGTGCCAGCAGCCTATCTTACACGGTTAATGAAAAACTGTTTTTT. This gives the protein CASSLSYTVNEKLFF.

This clone was recorded a few times. The V call is TRBV5-1, the J call TRBJ1-6; D is unclear. Per the germline V gene, CDR1 is SGHRS and CDR2 is YFSETQ. The V gene lost 0 bases and the J gene lost 7 bases, with 11 bases spanning the gap. This CDR3 spans 15 amino acids. In DNA form, the CDR3 reads TGCGCCAGCAGCTTGGGTACAACTGGGAATTCACCCCTCCACTTT. This codes for CASSLGTTGNSPLHF.

The gene calls are TRBV6-5 and TRBJ1-2; tentatively, D is TRBD1 (5 bases). The CDR3 has 13 residues. Germline CDR1 and CDR2: MNHEY and SVGAGI. The ends were cut back, 4 bases at V and 4 bases at J, with 10 bases in the middle. The CDR3 sequence is CASSLTEGYGYTF. The CDR3 DNA is TGTGCCAGCAGTTTGACAGAGGGCTATGGCTACACCTTC.

V usage is TRBV10-3 and J usage is TRBJ2-3; 11 nucleotides line up with TRBD2. V was clipped by 4 bases and J by 5 bases; unmatched bases: 2. This CDR3 has 14 amino acids. The germline V gene encodes CDR1 ENHRY and CDR2 SYGVKD. This CDR3 reads CAISGLAGGDTQYF. The CDR3 bases are TGTGCCATCAGTGGGCTAGCGGGGGGAGATACGCAGTATTTT.

For this clone: A much more abundant neighbour one base away suggests this may be a read error. The rearrangement links TRBV6-1 to TRBJ1-2; unclear D gene. This CDR3 region has 12 residues. V was pared by 3 bases and J by 7 bases, with 9 bases between. Germline assignment: CDR1 MNHNS and CDR2 SASEGT. The CDR3 nucleotides are TGTGCCAGCAGTGAGTCGGGGTCTGGCTACACCTTC. Amino acid sequence: CASSESGSGYTF.

This clone was found once. The chain links TRBV29-1 to TRBJ2-7; 7 positions agree with TRBD2. The J segment lost 2 bases and the V segment lost 6 bases, leaving 4 bases of the junction unmatched. This CDR3 spans 12 amino acids. The germline CDR1 and CDR2 sequences are SQVTM and ANQGSEA. CDR3 region: CSVGGGTYEQYF. CDR3 DNA sequence: TGCAGCGTCGGGGGAGGGACCTACGAGCAGTACTTC.

The rearrangement joins TRBV7-9 to TRBJ2-5; possibly TRBD1 or TRBD2 for D (5 bases each). The CDR3 runs to 13 residues. Germline CDR1 is SEHNR and CDR2 is FQNEAQ (reference sequence). Trimming took off 0 bases at V and 4 bases at J, with 6 bases between the two ends. The CDR3 region has the DNA TGTGCCAGCAGCTTAGCGGGGGTAGAGACCCAGTACTTC. It translates to CASSLAGVETQYF.

The J gene is TRBJ2-4, the V gene TRBV6-5; 8 bases map to TRBD1. Germline lookup yields CDR1 MNHEY and CDR2 SVGAGI. The CDR3 consists of 14 residues. The V and J ends lost 6 bases and 5 bases, in that order; junction bases with no gene match: 6. CDR3 sequence reads: CASSSPGQENIQYF. CDR3 nucleotide sequence: TGTGCCAGCAGCTCACCGGGACAGGAAAACATTCAGTACTTC.

The chain links TRBV28 to TRBJ1-4, with D hard to call. Germline V gives CDR1 MDHEN, CDR2 SYDVKM. Trimming cost V 4 bases and J 5 bases, with 5 bases left between them. This CDR3 is built from 12 residues. As DNA, the CDR3 is TGTGCCAGCAGTTCATCAAATGAAAAACTGTTTTTT. Translating it yields CASSSSNEKLFF.

This chain connects TRBV7-8 to TRBJ1-1; D unclear. Germline values: CDR1 SGHVS, CDR2 FQNEAQ. The CDR3 loop spans 14 amino acids. V lost 1 base and J lost 5, with 11 bases in between. The CDR3 sequence is CASSLEVVGTEAFF. CDR3 nucleotide sequence: TGTGCCAGCAGCTTAGAAGTGGTGGGGACTGAAGCTTTCTTT.

This chain links TRBV30 with TRBJ1-1; D not resolved. The CDR3 is 14 amino acids. V was trimmed by 2 bases and J by 2 bases, leaving 12 bases between them. The germline V gene encodes CDR1 GTSNPN and CDR2 SVGIG (reference sequence). CDR3 sequence (DNA): TGTGCCTGGAGTCCCACGGGTTACAACACTGAAGCTTTCTTT. Protein product: CAWSPTGYNTEAFF.

This sequence joins TRBV5-6 and TRBJ1-1, with D unresolved. CDR3 length: 13 residues. Germline V gives CDR1 SGHDT, CDR2 YYEEEE. Trimming cost V 4 bases and J 4 bases, with 11 bases left between them. The CDR3 bases are TGTGCCAGCAGCCCCGGACTGCCCACTGAAGCTTTCTTT. Residues: CASSPGLPTEAFF.

This clone occurred once. V usage is TRBV5-1 and J usage is TRBJ2-3; TRBD2 matches at 9 bases. The CDR3 loop spans 14 amino acids. V lost 6 bases to trimming and J lost 2 bases; unmatched junction nucleotides: 4. The germline V gene encodes CDR1 SGHRS and CDR2 YFSETQ. The CDR3, as DNA: TGCGCCAGCAACGGCGGGGGGGACACAGATACGCAGTATTTT. Amino acid sequence: CASNGGGDTDTQYF.

The J gene is TRBJ1-1, the V gene TRBV27; D is possibly TRBD1 (6 bases). V gave up 5 bases and J gave up 7 bases, with 14 bases separating them. The germline V gene has CDR1 MNHEY and CDR2 SMNVEV (reference sequence). This CDR3 spans 13 amino acids. As DNA, the CDR3 is TGTGCCAGCAGTAGAGACAGGCTAAATGAAGCTTTCTTT. This sequence encodes CASSRDRLNEAFF.

V and J are TRBV2 and TRBJ1-1; no definite D call. With 4 bases removed from V and 3 bases from J, the gap between germline ends came to 9 bases. This CDR3 has 13 residues. The germline V gene has CDR1 SNHLY and CDR2 FYNNEI. DNA of the CDR3: TGTGCCAGCAGTGTCCGTGAGTACACTGAAGCTTTCTTT. Protein sequence: CASSVREYTEAFF.

The V gene is TRBV5-4, the J gene TRBJ1-2; D not resolved. Germline V CDR1 and CDR2: SGHNT, YYREEE (reference sequence). This CDR3 spans 14 amino acids. V was cut by 0 bases and J by 8 bases, with 14 bases left in between. The CDR3 loop reads CASSLVGLSGGYTF. CDR3 DNA: TGTGCCAGCAGCTTGGTCGGTTTGTCGGGAGGCTACACCTTC. Combining the CDR3 with reference TRBV5-4 and TRBJ1-2 gives the whole variable domain ETGVTQSPTHLIKTRGQQVTLRCSSQSGHNTVSWYQQALGQGPQFIFQYYREEENGRGNFPPRFSGLQFPNYSSELNVNALELDDSALYLCASSLVGLSGGYTFGSGTRLTVV.

The chain recombines TRBV7-6 with TRBJ1-1, with a possible D match to TRBD1 (5 bases). The CDR3 spans 15 residues. Looked up from germline, CDR1 is SGHVS and CDR2 is FNYEAQ. Trimming took 5 bases from V and 8 from J, leaving 21 bases between them. CDR3: CASSRSSGANWEAFF. Written as DNA, the CDR3 is TGTGCCAGCAGCCGTTCAAGCGGGGCCAACTGGGAAGCTTTCTTT.

The gene calls are TRBV9 and TRBJ2-6; 7 bases map to TRBD1. Per the germline V gene, CDR1 is SGDLS and CDR2 is YYNGEE. V was clipped by 5 bases and J by 0 bases; unmatched bases: 11. The CDR3 loop spans 18 amino acids. CDR3 in amino acids: CASRRGQVLPSGANVLTF. The DNA for the CDR3 is TGTGCCAGCAGGCGAGGACAGGTTCTTCCCTCTGGGGCCAACGTCCTGACTTTC.

The chain has TRBV27 and TRBJ1-5; unclear D gene. CDR3 length: 15 amino acids. Germline V gives CDR1 MNHEY, CDR2 SMNVEV (reference sequence). Trimming cost V 2 bases and J 3 bases, with 11 bases left between them. The DNA of the CDR3 is TGTGCCAGCAGTTTAGGATCCGGGGACAATCAGCCCCAGCATTTT. Amino acid sequence: CASSLGSGDNQPQHF.

V and J are TRBV11-2 and TRBJ1-5; maybe TRBD1 (6 bases). The V end was cut by 1 base, the J end by 3 bases, with 10 bases between. This CDR3 is built from 15 residues. Germline V gene lookup returns CDR1 SGHAT and CDR2 FQNNGV. CDR3 sequence reads: CASSLGQGYNQPQHF. CDR3 coding DNA: TGTGCCAGCAGCTTAGGCCAGGGGTACAATCAGCCCCAGCATTTT.

The V gene is TRBV7-8, the J gene TRBJ1-4, with D uncertain. The CDR3 has 13 amino acids. CDR1 is SGHVS, CDR2 FQNEAQ, per germline. V dropped 5 bases and J dropped 3 bases, with 7 bases sitting between them. CDR3 loop: CASSPGPNEKLFF. The CDR3 bases are TGTGCCAGCAGCCCCGGACCTAATGAAAAACTGTTTTTT.